The 20 T cell receptor beta chains presented below share a single source sample, sequenced in a study of Graves' ophthalmopathy and Graves' hyperthyroidism. As the template, RNA transcripts were used to amplify TCR beta CDR3 regions. First-round RT-PCR used HTBI primers; second-round multiplex PCR followed. TCRdb redid the calling of the multiplex PCR reads with MiXCR, one entry per CDR3 protein. The sample has 740,000 or so distinct CDR3 sequences, roughly 40% seen once. The sample comprised peripheral blood. All receptors come from an adult man with Graves' ophthalmopathy.

The chain combines TRBV10-3 with TRBJ2-7, with 8 bases fitting TRBD2. V lost 10 bases to trimming and J lost 1 base; unmatched junction nucleotides: 12. Germline assignment: CDR1 ENHRY and CDR2 SYGVKD. The CDR3 spans 15 residues. The CDR3 region has the DNA TGTGCCAGCTCGCAAACTAGCGGAGGTTCCTACGAGCAGTACTTC. Its protein is CASSQTSGGSYEQYF.

Details on this clonotype: One end of the junction is discordant with germline, which a read error may explain. V is TRBV7-9 and J is TRBJ2-6; a possible D gene is TRBD1 (6 bases). The CDR3 spans 17 residues. CDR1 and CDR2 (germline): SEHNR, FQNEAQ (reference sequence). The CDR3 nucleotides are TGCGCCAGCAGCCAAGACGGATCAACAGGGGGGGCCAACGTCCTGACTTTC. The encoded protein is CASSQDGSTGGANVLTF.

The chain has TRBV7-9 and TRBJ1-4; D is undetermined. V lost 7 bases and J lost 5, with 17 bases in between. This CDR3 has 15 amino acids. Germline V gives CDR1 SEHNR, CDR2 FQNEAQ (reference sequence). DNA for the CDR3: TGTGCCAGCACCCTGGGAGGGTATTTCAATGAAAAACTGTTTTTT. It is translated as CASTLGGYFNEKLFF.

The chain recombines TRBV25-1 with TRBJ1-1, with TRBD1 matching 8 bases. CDR1 is MGHDK, CDR2 SYGVNS, per germline. The CDR3 spans 13 residues. V was clipped by 5 bases and J by 8 bases; unmatched bases: 7. CDR3 in DNA: TGTGCCAGCAGTTCCTCGGGACAGGCAGAAGCTTTCTTT. Its translation is CASSSSGQAEAFF.

J is TRBJ2-2 and V is TRBV25-1; possibly TRBD1 or TRBD2 for D (5 bases each). CDR3 length equals 12 residues. CDR1 and CDR2 from the germline V gene are MGHDK and SYGVNS. V was cut by 11 bases and J by 7 bases, with 14 bases left in between. CDR3 DNA: TGTGCCTGGGGACCTGAGGGCGGGGAGCTGTTTTTT. It specifies CAWGPEGGELFF.

The chain couples TRBV20-1 to TRBJ2-5; 8 nucleotides align to TRBD2. After removal of 1 base from V and 3 bases from J, the junction contained 7 bases not matched to a gene. CDR3 length equals 15 residues. The germline gives CDR1 DFQATT, CDR2 SNEGSKA (reference sequence). The chain's CDR3 is CSARGEAGEEETQYF. For the CDR3, the DNA is TGCAGTGCTAGAGGGGAAGCGGGAGAGGAAGAGACCCAGTACTTC.

This rearrangement joins TRBV2 to TRBJ2-5; D ambiguous. This CDR3 region has 14 residues. The V end was cut by 4 bases, the J end by 7 bases, with 16 bases between. Germline V gene data show CDR1 as SNHLY and CDR2 as FYNNEI. The CDR3 sequence: CASSASTDERTQYF. The CDR3 DNA reads as TGTGCCAGCAGTGCGTCGACGGACGAACGGACCCAGTACTTC.

The V gene is TRBV7-9, the J gene TRBJ2-2; D not certain. The CDR3 sequence is 14 residues long. V lost 5 bases, J lost 6 bases, and 13 bases lay in between. Germline V gene lookup returns CDR1 SEHNR and CDR2 FQNEAQ (reference sequence). The CDR3 spells CASSQDGVPGELFF. CDR3 in DNA: TGTGCCAGCAGCCAAGATGGGGTGCCCGGGGAGCTGTTTTTT.

V is TRBV25-1 and J is TRBJ1-1, with D possibly TRBD1 on 5 matching bases. CDR1 and CDR2 from the germline V gene are MGHDK and SYGVNS. The CDR3 covers 14 residues. Trimming pared 5 bases from V and 7 bases from J, leaving 17 bases between. This chain's CDR3 is CASSFRGGFGEAFF. The CDR3, as DNA: TGTGCCAGCAGTTTTCGTGGGGGGTTTGGTGAAGCTTTCTTT.

This clonotype appeared once. The V call is TRBV2, the J call TRBJ1-1, with TRBD1 as a possible D gene (6 bases). Trimming took off 6 bases at V and 1 base at J, with 12 bases between the two ends. From germline, CDR1 is SNHLY and CDR2 FYNNEI. This CDR3 region has 14 residues. Here the CDR3 reads CASSRGVANTEAFF. The CDR3 region has the DNA TGTGCCAGCAGCAGGGGTGTGGCGAACACTGAAGCTTTCTTT.

V usage is TRBV7-9 and J usage is TRBJ2-1, with D unclear. This CDR3 contains 15 residues. Trimming stripped 5 bases from V and 0 bases from J, with 11 bases between. Germline V gene sequence: CDR1 SEHNR, CDR2 FQNEAQ (reference sequence). CDR3 in DNA: TGTGCCAGCAGCACTCTCCCCAGCTCCTACAATGAGCAGTTCTTC. It codes for CASSTLPSSYNEQFF. Full variable domain (rest looked up from reference TRBV7-9 and TRBJ2-1): DTGVSQNPRHKITKRGQNVTFRCDPISEHNRLYWYRQTLGQGPEFLTYFQNEAQLEKSRLLSDRFSAERPKGSFSTLEIQRTEQGDSAMYLCASSTLPSSYNEQFFGPGTRLTVL.

This chain uses TRBV7-9 with TRBJ1-6; no definite D call. V was trimmed by 5 bases and J by 0 bases, leaving 14 bases between them. Looked up from germline, CDR1 is SEHNR and CDR2 is FQNEAQ (reference sequence). The length of the CDR3 is 17 residues. CDR3 bases: TGTGCCAGCAGCCTCTGGGTCAGGAGCTCCTATAATTCACCCCTCCACTTT. Its protein is CASSLWVRSSYNSPLHF.

V gene TRBV25-1 combines with J gene TRBJ1-5; possible D gene TRBD1, 6 bases. The CDR3 length is 16 residues. The V end lost 6 bases, the J end lost 1 base, and 16 bases lay between the germline ends. Germline V gives CDR1 MGHDK, CDR2 SYGVNS. The CDR3 coding sequence is TGTGCCAGCAGCTTGGGGGCGGGGAAGAGCAATCAGCCCCAGCATTTT. Its translation: CASSLGAGKSNQPQHF. Full variable domain (remainder filled in from reference TRBV25-1 and TRBJ1-5): EADIYQTPRYLVIGTGKKITLECSQTMGHDKMYWYQQDPGMELHLIHYSYGVNSTEKGDLSSESTVSRIRTEHFPLTLESARPSHTSQYLCASSLGAGKSNQPQHFGDGTRLSIL.

The rearrangement joins TRBV7-9 to TRBJ1-4; TRBD1 is a possible D gene (5 bases). The length of the CDR3 is 18 residues. V was clipped by 5 bases and J by 7 bases, with 26 bases between them. The germline gives CDR1 SEHNR, CDR2 FQNEAQ (reference sequence). The CDR3, as DNA: TGTGCCAGCAGCCCGAGGTACTCTGGGGCCCGCGGATCTGAAAAACTGTTTTTT. It translates to CASSPRYSGARGSEKLFF.

About this clonotype: At one of its ends the junction is not consistent with the germline gene, which may arise from a read error. This rearrangement joins TRBV5-6 to TRBJ2-7; D uncertain. The CDR3 is made up of 16 amino acids. The germline CDR1 and CDR2 sequences are SGHDT and YYEEEE. The CDR3 loop is CASSQDGRRYSYEQYF. The CDR3 DNA is TGCGCCAGCAGCCAAGACGGTAGACGATACTCCTACGAGCAGTACTTC.

The J gene is TRBJ2-3, the V gene TRBV29-1, with 7 nucleotides matching TRBD1. In germline, CDR1 is SQVTM, CDR2 ANQGSEA. The CDR3 totals 12 residues. J gave up 6 bases and V 7 bases, and 7 bases lay outside the gene matches. CDR3 coding DNA: TGCAGCGCCAAGGACAGGTTCGATACGCAGTATTTT. Its translation is CSAKDRFDTQYF.

This clonotype occurred a few times. The V and J genes are TRBV7-2 and TRBJ2-3, with 8 bases lining up with TRBD1. The CDR3 spans 13 residues. The V segment lost 5 bases and the J segment 6 bases; nucleotides outside the gene matches: 4. Germline CDR1 and CDR2: SGHTA and FQGNSA. CDR3 sequence reads: CASSPRTGDTQYF. The CDR3 region has the DNA TGTGCCAGCAGCCCACGGACAGGGGATACGCAGTATTTT.

This clonotype was observed many times. This sequence joins TRBV5-1 and TRBJ1-3; TRBD1 matches at 7 bases. Germline CDR1 reads SGHRS; CDR2 reads YFSETQ. This CDR3 is built from 15 residues. V gave up 3 bases and J gave up 4 bases; unmatched junction bases: 7. The CDR3 nucleotides read TGCGCCAGCAGCTCGGGGACAGCCAGCGGAAACACCATATATTTT. Translation: CASSSGTASGNTIYF. Filled out from reference TRBV5-1 and TRBJ1-3, the complete variable domain reads KAGVTQTPRYLIKTRGQQVTLSCSPISGHRSVSWYQQTPGQGLQFLFEYFSETQRNKGNFPGRFSGRQFSNSRSEMNVSTLELGDSALYLCASSSGTASGNTIYFGEGSWLTVV.

Ten or more counts support this clonotype. CDR3 coding DNA: TGTGCCAGCAGCTTAGTTGCGACAGAACAAGAGACCCAGTACTTC. Its protein product is CASSLVATEQETQYF. This chain joins TRBV7-2 and TRBJ2-5; tentatively, D is TRBD1 (5 bases). Germline V CDR1 and CDR2: SGHTA, FQGNSA. V lost 1 base and J lost 2, with 11 bases in between. This CDR3 is built from 15 residues.

This clonotype was detected ten times or more. The chain carries TRBV11-1 and TRBJ2-5; the match to TRBD2 covers 11 bases. Trimming took 4 bases from V and 7 from J; bases not matched to a gene: 8. Per germline, CDR1 SGHAT and CDR2 FQDESV (reference sequence). The CDR3 sequence is 15 residues long. CDR3 DNA: TGTGCCAGCAGCTCAGGGACTAGCGGCGAGGGGACCCAGTACTTC. It specifies CASSSGTSGEGTQYF.